This TCR beta chain comes out of a study of T cells in Graves' hyperthyroidism and ophthalmopathy. Overall study context: Before treatment of any kind, peripheral blood was taken at initial diagnosis.

The CDR3 consists of 16 residues. Trimming took 3 bases from V and 0 from J, leaving 11 bases between them. Germline CDR1 MDHEN, CDR2 SYDVKM. Comments on this clonotype: Antigen unknown.

It was RNA transcripts that yielded the amplified TCR beta CDR3 regions. RT-PCR in the first round (using the HTBI primer set) targeted the TCR CDR3. TCRdb reanalysed the multiplex PCR reads using MiXCR and keeps one entry per CDR3 protein. The repertoire holds 700,000 or so distinct CDR3 sequences, with around 15% as singletons. Whole-study results and caveats: In the analysis, a 13 V-J model separated ophthalmopathy from stable hyperthyroidism.

Out of around 10 ml of fresh peripheral blood came the PBMCs. The origin of this receptor is a man aged 18 to 29 with Graves' hyperthyroidism. This sequence joins TRBV28 and TRBJ2-2, with D perhaps TRBD1 (6 bases). The sequencing input was blood. The CDR3 nucleotides read TGTGCCAGCAGTTTTGAGAGACAGGCGAACACCGGGGAGCTGTTTTTT. It translates to CASSFERQANTGELFF. Supplemented by reference TRBV28 and TRBJ2-2, the full variable domain reads DVKVTQSSRYLVKRTGEKVFLECVQDMDHENMFWYRQDPGLGLRLIYFSYDVKMKEKGDIPEGYSVSREKKERFSLILESASTNQTSMYLCASSFERQANTGELFFGEGSRLTVL.